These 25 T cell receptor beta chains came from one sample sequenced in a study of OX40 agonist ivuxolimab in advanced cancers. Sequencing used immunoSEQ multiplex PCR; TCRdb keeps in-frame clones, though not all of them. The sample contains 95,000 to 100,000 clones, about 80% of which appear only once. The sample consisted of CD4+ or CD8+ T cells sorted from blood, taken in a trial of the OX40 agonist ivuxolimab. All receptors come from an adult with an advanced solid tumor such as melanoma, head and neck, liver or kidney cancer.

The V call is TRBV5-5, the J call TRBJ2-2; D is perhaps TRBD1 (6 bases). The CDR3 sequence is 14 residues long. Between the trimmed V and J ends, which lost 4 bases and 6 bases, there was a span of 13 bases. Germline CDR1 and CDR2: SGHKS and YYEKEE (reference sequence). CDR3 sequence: CASSLGQVPGELFF. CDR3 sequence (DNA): TGTGCCAGCAGCCTGGGACAAGTACCCGGGGAGCTGTTTTTT.

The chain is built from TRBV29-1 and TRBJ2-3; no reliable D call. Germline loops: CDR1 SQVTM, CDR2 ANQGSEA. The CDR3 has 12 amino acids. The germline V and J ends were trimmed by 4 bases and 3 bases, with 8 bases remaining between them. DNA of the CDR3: TGCAGCGTTGGTTCCGGGACAGATACGCAGTATTTT. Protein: CSVGSGTDTQYF.

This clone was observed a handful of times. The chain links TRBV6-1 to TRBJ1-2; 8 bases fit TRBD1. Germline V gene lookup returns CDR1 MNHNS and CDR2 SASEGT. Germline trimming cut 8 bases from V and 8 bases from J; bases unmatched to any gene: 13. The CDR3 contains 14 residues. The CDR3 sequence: CASLTRGRMFGYTF. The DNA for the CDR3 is TGTGCCAGCTTAACCAGGGGGCGGATGTTCGGCTACACCTTC.

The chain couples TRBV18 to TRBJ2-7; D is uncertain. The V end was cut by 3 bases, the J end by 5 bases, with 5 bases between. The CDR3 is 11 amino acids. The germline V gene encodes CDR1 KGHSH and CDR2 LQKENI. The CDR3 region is CASSPADEQYF. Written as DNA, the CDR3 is TGTGCCAGCTCACCCGCAGACGAGCAGTACTTC.

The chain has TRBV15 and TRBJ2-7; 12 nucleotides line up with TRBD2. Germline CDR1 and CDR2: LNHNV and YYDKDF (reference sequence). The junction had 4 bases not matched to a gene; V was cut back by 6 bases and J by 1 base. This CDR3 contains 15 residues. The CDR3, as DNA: TGTGCCACCAGATTAGGGACTAGCGGGTCCTACGAGCAGTACTTC. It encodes CATRLGTSGSYEQYF.

The CDR3 sequence: CASSLYRDRRRENEQFF. DNA of the CDR3: TGTGCCAGCAGCTTATACAGGGACAGAAGGCGAGAAAATGAGCAGTTCTTC. V and J are TRBV7-9 and TRBJ2-1; TRBD1 matches 7 bases. This CDR3 is 17 amino acids long. CDR1 is SEHNR, CDR2 FQNEAQ, per germline (reference sequence). With 2 bases clipped from V and 7 bases from J, the junction kept 14 bases outside the gene matches.

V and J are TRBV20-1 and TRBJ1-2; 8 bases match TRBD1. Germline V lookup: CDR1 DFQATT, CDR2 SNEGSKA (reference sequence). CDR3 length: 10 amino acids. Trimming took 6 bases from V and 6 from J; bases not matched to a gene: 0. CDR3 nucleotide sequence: TGCAGTGCGACAGGGGATGGCTACACCTTC. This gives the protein CSATGDGYTF.

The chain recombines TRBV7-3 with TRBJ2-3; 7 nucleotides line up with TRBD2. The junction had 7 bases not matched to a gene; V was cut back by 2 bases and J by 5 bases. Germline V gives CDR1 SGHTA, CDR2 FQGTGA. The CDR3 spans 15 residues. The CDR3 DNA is TGTGCCAGCAGCTTACATCTAGCGGAGATAGATACGCAGTATTTT. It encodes CASSLHLAEIDTQYF.

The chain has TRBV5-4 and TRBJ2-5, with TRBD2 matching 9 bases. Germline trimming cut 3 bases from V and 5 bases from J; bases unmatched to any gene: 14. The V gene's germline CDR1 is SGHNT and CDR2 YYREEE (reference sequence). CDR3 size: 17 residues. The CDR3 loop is CASSSTGNSREGETQYF. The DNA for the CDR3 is TGTGCCAGCAGCTCGACAGGGAACTCGCGGGAGGGGGAGACCCAGTACTTC.

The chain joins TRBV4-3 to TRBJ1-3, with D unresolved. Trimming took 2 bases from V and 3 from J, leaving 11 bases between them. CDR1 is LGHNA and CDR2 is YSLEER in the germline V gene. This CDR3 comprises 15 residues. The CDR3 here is CASSQSANSGNTIYF. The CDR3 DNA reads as TGCGCCAGCAGCCAAAGCGCGAATAGTGGAAACACCATATATTTT.

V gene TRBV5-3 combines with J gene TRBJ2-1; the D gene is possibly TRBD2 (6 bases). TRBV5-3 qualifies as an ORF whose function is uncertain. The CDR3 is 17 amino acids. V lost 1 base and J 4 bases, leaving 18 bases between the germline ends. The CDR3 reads CARSLMFSASAYNEQFF. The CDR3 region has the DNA TGTGCCAGAAGCTTGATGTTTTCGGCTAGCGCTTACAATGAGCAGTTCTTC.

CDR3 in amino acids: CASPPLTPNKNTEAFF. CDR3 nucleotides: TGTGCCAGCCCCCCTCTTACTCCAAATAAGAACACTGAAGCTTTCTTT. This chain links TRBV28 with TRBJ1-1; D ambiguous. Germline V lookup: CDR1 MDHEN, CDR2 SYDVKM. CDR3 length: 16 residues. Trimming stripped 8 bases from V and 1 base from J, with 20 bases between.

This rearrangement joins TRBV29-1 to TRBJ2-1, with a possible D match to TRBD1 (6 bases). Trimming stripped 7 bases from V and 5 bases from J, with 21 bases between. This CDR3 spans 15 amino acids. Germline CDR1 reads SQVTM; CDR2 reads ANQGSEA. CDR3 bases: TGCAGCGCAATACTAGGGGGTGGGGTCAACAATGAGCAGTTCTTC. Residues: CSAILGGGVNNEQFF.

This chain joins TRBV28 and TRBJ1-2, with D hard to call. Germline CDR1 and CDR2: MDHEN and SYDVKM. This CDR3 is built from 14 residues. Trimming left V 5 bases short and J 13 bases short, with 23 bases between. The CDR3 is CASSPISPYAPPTF. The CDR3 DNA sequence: TGTGCCAGCAGTCCCATATCCCCATATGCCCCGCCCACCTTC.

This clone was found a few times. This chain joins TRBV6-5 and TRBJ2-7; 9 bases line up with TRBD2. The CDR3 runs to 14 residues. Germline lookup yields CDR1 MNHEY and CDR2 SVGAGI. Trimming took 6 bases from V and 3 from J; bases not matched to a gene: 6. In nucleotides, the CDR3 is TGTGCCAGCAGGATAGCGGGAGCGGACTACGAGCAGTACTTC. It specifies CASRIAGADYEQYF.

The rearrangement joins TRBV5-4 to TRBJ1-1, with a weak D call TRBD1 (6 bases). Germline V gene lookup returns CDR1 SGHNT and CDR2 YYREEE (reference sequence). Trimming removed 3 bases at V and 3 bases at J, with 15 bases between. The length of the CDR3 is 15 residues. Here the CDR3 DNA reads TGTGCCAGCAGCTCCGCCAGGGGATGGCACACTGAAGCTTTCTTT. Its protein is CASSSARGWHTEAFF.

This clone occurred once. CDR3 residues: CASSVGANQPQHF. CDR3 DNA sequence: TGTGCCAGCAGTGTCGGGGCAAATCAGCCCCAGCATTTT. The chain employs TRBV6-4 and TRBJ1-5; possible D gene TRBD1, 5 bases. This CDR3 spans 13 amino acids. CDR1 MRHNA and CDR2 SNTAGT come from the germline V gene. V gave up 4 bases and J gave up 4 bases, with 8 bases separating them.

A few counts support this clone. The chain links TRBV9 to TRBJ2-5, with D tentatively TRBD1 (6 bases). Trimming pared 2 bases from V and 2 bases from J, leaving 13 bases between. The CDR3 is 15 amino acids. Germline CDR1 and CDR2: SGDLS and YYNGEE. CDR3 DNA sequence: TGTGCCAGCAGCGTTTGGTGGGGGCGGCAAGAGACCCAGTACTTC. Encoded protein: CASSVWWGRQETQYF.

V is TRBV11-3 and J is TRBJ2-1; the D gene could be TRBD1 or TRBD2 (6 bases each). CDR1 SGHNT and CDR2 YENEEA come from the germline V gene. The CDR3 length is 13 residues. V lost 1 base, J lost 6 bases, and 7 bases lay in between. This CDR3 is CASSLGGANEQFF. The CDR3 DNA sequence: TGTGCCAGCAGCTTAGGGGGGGCCAATGAGCAGTTCTTC.

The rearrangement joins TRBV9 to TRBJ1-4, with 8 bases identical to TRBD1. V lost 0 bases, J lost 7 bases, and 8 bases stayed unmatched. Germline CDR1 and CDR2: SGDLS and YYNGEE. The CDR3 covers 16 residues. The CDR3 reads CASSVAPQGDTEKLFF. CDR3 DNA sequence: TGTGCCAGCAGCGTAGCACCACAGGGGGACACTGAAAAACTGTTTTTT.

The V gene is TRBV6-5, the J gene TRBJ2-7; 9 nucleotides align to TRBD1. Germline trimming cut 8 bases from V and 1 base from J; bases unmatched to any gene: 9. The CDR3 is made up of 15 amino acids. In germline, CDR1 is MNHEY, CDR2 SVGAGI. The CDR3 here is CASGPTGGGSYEQYF. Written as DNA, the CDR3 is TGTGCCAGCGGGCCAACAGGGGGCGGTTCCTACGAGCAGTACTTC.

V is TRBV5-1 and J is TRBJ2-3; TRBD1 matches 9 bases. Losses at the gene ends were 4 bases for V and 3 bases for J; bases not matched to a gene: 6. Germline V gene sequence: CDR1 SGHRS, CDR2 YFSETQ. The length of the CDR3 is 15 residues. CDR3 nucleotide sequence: TGCGCCAGCAGCAAACAGGGGGCGCGAACAGATACGCAGTATTTT. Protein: CASSKQGARTDTQYF.

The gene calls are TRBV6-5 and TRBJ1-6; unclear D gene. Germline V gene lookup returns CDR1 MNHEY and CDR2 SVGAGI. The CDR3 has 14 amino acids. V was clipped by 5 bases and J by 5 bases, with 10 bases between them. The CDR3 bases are TGTGCCAGCAGTGGCTCGAGGAATAATTCACCCCTCCACTTT. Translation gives CASSGSRNNSPLHF.

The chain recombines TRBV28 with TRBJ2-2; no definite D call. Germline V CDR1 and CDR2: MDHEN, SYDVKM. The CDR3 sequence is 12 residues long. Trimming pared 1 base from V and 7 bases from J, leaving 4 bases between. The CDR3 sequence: CASSLLSGELFF. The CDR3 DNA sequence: TGTGCCAGCAGTTTATTGAGCGGGGAGCTGTTTTTT. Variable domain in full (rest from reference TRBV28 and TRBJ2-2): DVKVTQSSRYLVKRTGEKVFLECVQDMDHENMFWYRQDPGLGLRLIYFSYDVKMKEKGDIPEGYSVSREKKERFSLILESASTNQTSMYLCASSLLSGELFFGEGSRLTVL.

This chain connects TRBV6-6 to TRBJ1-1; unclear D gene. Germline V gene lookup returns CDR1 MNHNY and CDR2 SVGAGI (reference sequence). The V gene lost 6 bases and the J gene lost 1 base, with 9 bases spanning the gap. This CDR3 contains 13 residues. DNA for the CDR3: TGTGCCAGCAGCAGAAAGGCGAACACTGAAGCTTTCTTT. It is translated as CASSRKANTEAFF.